The clone carrying this T cell receptor (beta chain) has a count of ten or more. The entry originates in a study of T cells in Graves' hyperthyroidism and ophthalmopathy. Graves' hyperthyroidism is called stable when ophthalmopathy does not progress within 18 months. Those patients with uncontrolled infection, other autoimmune disease, pregnancy or lactation were excluded. The study based diagnoses on clinical symptoms, serum thyroxine and TRAb, thyroid ultrasound and orbital computed tomography. This CDR3 has 15 residues. J lost 4 bases, V lost 6 bases, and 8 bases had no gene match. Germline CDR1 is ENHRY and CDR2 is SYGVKD. RNA transcripts served as the template for amplifying TCR beta CDR3 regions. First-round RT-PCR with HTBI primers amplified the TCR CDR3 region. TCRdb redid the calling of the multiplex PCR reads with MiXCR, one entry per CDR3 protein. Altogether roughly 380,000 distinct CDR3 sequences are present, around 13% being singletons, with the ten largest covering approximately 11%.

The sample was blood. V and J are TRBV10-3 and TRBJ2-5, with 10 bases fitting TRBD2. The clonotype originates from a woman aged 55-70 years with Graves' hyperthyroidism. CDR3 protein: CAIRKAGGPVETQYF. DNA of the CDR3: TGTGCCATCAGGAAAGCGGGAGGGCCGGTAGAGACCCAGTACTTC.